The entry below gives a single T cell receptor (beta chain) sequence along with its context. This clone has just one count. The antigen it recognizes is unknown. No per-base quality is available; no much larger clone lies one base away. V loses 5 bases of germline sequence and J loses 9 bases, and the interval between the two ends is 14 bases. The CDR3, from cysteine to phenylalanine, totals 12 residues. Only the CDR3 region is kept as DNA, spanning 36 bases read in frame from base 1. The germline V gene yields SGHVS for CDR1 and FQNEAQ for CDR2. Receptor libraries were prepared by the immunoSEQ multiplex PCR assay. Entries here come from immuneACCESS through TCRdb and include only in-frame sequences with V and J called. Some clones fail to appear in such tables; in the studies checked, an unresolved V gene covers under half of the shortfall, and the cause of the remainder is unknown. For this sample the table gives some 150,000 clones, of which nearly 96% were detected only once. The ten largest make up just over 1% of the sample.

This sample is part of a study of control samples from healthy donors and cancer patients (TCRdb year 2020). The clonotype comes from a woman aged 25-40 years in good health. This sequence uses TRBV7-8 and TRBJ2-7, with no reliable assignment of the D segment. Sequences were obtained from blood. The sequenced DNA: TGTGCCAGCAGCCCTTACTCCTTTGGGCAGTACTTC. This gives the protein CASSPYSFGQYF.